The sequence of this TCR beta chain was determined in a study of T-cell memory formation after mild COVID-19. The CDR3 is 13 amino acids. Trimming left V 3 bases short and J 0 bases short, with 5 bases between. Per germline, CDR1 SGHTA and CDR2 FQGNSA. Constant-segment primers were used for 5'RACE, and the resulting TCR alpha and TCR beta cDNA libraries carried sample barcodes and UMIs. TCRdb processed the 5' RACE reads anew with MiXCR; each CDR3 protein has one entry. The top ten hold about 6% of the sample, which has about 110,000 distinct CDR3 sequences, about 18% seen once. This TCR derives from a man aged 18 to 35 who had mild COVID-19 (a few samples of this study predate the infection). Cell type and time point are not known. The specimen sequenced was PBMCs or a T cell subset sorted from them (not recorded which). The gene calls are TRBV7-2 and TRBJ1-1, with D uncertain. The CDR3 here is CASSFLVNTEAFF. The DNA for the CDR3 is TGTGCCAGCAGCTTCCTCGTGAACACTGAAGCTTTCTTT.